The T cell receptor beta chain under discussion was sequenced for a study of CD8 T cells in ankylosing spondylitis (dated by TCRdb to about 2017). Study-level background: To find TCR variants linked to disease, the study profiled T cell receptor beta repertoires in ankylosing spondylitis patients and healthy donors. The full study cohort comprised around 25 ankylosing spondylitis patients and approximately 100 healthy donors. Peripheral blood samples were taken, and synovial fluid was additionally collected from ankylosing spondylitis patients.

Data came from an Illumina HiSeq 2500. Quantitative 5'-RACE with molecular barcodes was the method used to prepare the TCR beta libraries. Under the source paper's analysis protocol: A new computational method, built on a probabilistic model of VDJ rearrangement, was used to identify disease-linked TCR variants. TCRdb ran its own pipeline on the public reads, namely fastp trimming at Q25 and MiXCR clone calling, and kept in-frame beta chains. CDR3 protein sequences are deduplicated, and each keeps its most common genes and DNA. The V and J calls, along with clone size, are taken from TCRdb and not from the paper's own processing. This sample gives 250,000 to 350,000 distinct CDR3 sequences in total; 20% of them show up just once. Less than 9.5% of the sample lies in the top ten. Summary of the overall study and its limitations: In peripheral blood, the disease-linked clones were found at relatively low frequencies and had a CD8+ phenotype. Some motif variants were previously reported in synovial fluid and blood of reactive arthritis patients, suggesting common disease-initiation mechanisms. According to the report, matched synovial fluid samples from ankylosing spondylitis patients were significantly enriched for the disease-linked clones. Blood from ankylosing spondylitis patients appeared to be characterized by a TCR beta motif composed of 7 to 9 highly homologous amino acid variants.

V loses 6 bases, J loses 1 base, and the germline ends lie 9 bases apart. The germline V gene (reference sequence) supplies CDR1 DFQATT and CDR2 SNEGSKA. Spanning cysteine to phenylalanine, the CDR3 consists of 12 amino acids. Of the read, only the CDR3 DNA is kept; its 36 bases are in frame from base 1. For this clonotype: Which antigen it targets is not known. Per-nucleotide qualities are absent, and no much larger clonotype sits a single base away.

Material: blood, either unsorted or a sorted T cell fraction (not recorded which). This TCR was sampled from a male donor with ankylosing spondylitis or in good health (not recorded which). The chain links TRBV20-1 with TRBJ1-2, with no confidently assigned D gene. The CDR3 protein: CSAPWGNYGYTF. The DNA sequence is as follows: TGCAGTGCCCCCTGGGGTAACTATGGCTACACCTTC.